This T cell receptor (beta chain) comes out of a study of blood T cell repertoires in COVID-19. In the study overall: The cDNA or gDNA used as material had been derived from T cells, B-cell-depleted T cells, or PBMCs.

V was pared by 4 bases and J by 10 bases, with 17 bases between. The CDR3 covers 14 residues. CDR1 is MRHNA and CDR2 is SNTAGT in the germline V gene. The assay was immunoSEQ multiplex PCR, and TCRdb's table has in-frame clones only and misses some. Among fewer than 300,000 clones listed, around 87% were seen once. The TCR originated in a middle-aged woman who had recovered from COVID-19. This chain connects TRBV6-4 to TRBJ2-1; D possibly corresponds to TRBD1 (5 bases). The sequenced sample was peripheral blood. This chain's CDR3 is CASSAQTESLEQFF. CDR3 coding DNA: TGTGCCAGCAGTGCTCAGACAGAGTCTTTGGAGCAGTTCTTC.